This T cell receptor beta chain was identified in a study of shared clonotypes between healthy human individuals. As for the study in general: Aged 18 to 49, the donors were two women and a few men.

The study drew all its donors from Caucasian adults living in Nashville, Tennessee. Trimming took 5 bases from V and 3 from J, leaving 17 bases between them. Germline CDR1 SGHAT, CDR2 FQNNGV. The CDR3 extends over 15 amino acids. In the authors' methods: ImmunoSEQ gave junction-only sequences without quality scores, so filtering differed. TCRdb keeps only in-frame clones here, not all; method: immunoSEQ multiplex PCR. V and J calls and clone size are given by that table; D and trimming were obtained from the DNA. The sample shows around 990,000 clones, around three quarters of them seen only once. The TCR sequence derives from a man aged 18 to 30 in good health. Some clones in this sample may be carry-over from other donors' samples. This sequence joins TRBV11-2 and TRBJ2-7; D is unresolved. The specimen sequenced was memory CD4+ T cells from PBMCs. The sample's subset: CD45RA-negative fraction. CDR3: CASSPTVGKGYEQYF. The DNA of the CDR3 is TGTGCCAGCAGCCCCACTGTCGGAAAGGGCTACGAGCAGTACTTC.